This T cell receptor (beta chain) was sequenced during a study of beta chain features in type 1 diabetes. The wider study: Patients shared similar age, gender and cell yields with healthy donors.

The V gene end was trimmed by 1 base and the J gene end by 4 bases; junction bases not matched to a gene: 3. The CDR3 is 14 residues long. Germline V gene sequence: CDR1 SGHAT, CDR2 FQNNGV. Cells sorted by CD45RO/CCR7/CD25/CD127/CD95/CD27 comprised CD4+ naive, central memory, regulatory and stem cell-like memory cells. TCRB transcripts that were expressed got sequenced, as all of the isolated RNA had been reverse transcribed. Assay: immunoSEQ multiplex PCR; the TCRdb copy retains only in-frame clones and omits some. The table lists around 140,000 clones, approximately 10% of them singletons, with 0.55% to 0.65% in the top ten. This clone showed up just a few times.

V is TRBV11-2 and J is TRBJ1-2; 7 bases align to TRBD1. This receptor was obtained from a woman aged 40 to 50 in good health. The sample taken for sequencing was central memory CD4+ T cells from blood. The CDR3 loop reads CASSLGPGGYGYTF. For the CDR3, the DNA is TGTGCCAGCAGCTTAGGACCAGGGGGCTATGGCTACACCTTC.